This TCR beta chain was identified in a study of shared clonotypes between healthy human individuals. As for the study in general: Donors consisted of two women and a few men between 18 and 49. Study-level findings and limits: Rarefaction curves obtained for sorted subsets showed sequencing incomplete despite large depth. Expectations were that clonotype sharing among donors would be affected by sequencing depth. Naive CD4 clonotypes were shared across several donors at about 5.3%.

This clone was detected a few times. The antigen is unknown. TCRdb keeps only in-frame clones here, not all; method: immunoSEQ multiplex PCR. In the table there are around 2.5 million clones, 93% of which are singletons. V lost 6 bases and J 7 bases, leaving 16 bases between the germline ends. CDR3 size: 14 residues. CDR1 is LNHDA, CDR2 SQIVND, per germline (reference sequence). This chain uses TRBV19 with TRBJ1-5; maybe TRBD1 (5 bases). This receptor was identified in a man in his late teens or twenties in good health. Some clones in this sample may be carry-over from other donors' samples. Sequencing was carried out using naive CD4+ T cells from PBMCs. Indicated subset: CD45RA+ positively selected. CDR3 residues: CASSAWGYVQPQHF. The CDR3 DNA follows: TGTGCCAGTAGCGCGTGGGGGTATGTCCAGCCCCAGCATTTT.